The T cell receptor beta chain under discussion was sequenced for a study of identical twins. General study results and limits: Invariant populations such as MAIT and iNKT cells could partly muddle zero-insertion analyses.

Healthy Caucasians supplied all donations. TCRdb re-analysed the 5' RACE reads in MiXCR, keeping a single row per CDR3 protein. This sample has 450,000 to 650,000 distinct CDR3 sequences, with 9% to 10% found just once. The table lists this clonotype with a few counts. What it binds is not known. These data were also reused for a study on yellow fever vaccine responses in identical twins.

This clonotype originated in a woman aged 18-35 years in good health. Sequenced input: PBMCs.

The CDR3 coding sequence is TGCAGGGGACCGGAGTTGACGAGCTCCTACAATGAGCAGTTCTTC. Its translation is CRGPELTSSYNEQFF. The chain carries TRBV29-1 and TRBJ2-1; D assignment may be TRBD1 or TRBD2 (5 bases each). The CDR3 is made up of 15 amino acids. Germline CDR1 SQVTM, CDR2 ANQGSEA.